The subject of this entry is one T cell receptor beta chain. Its matching antigen is unknown. Germline assignment: CDR1 SGHNT and CDR2 YENEEA. Trimming removed 1 base from V and 10 bases from J, with 8 bases in between. The CDR3 totals 13 residues. The use of genomic DNA as template underpinned the TCR beta VDJ and CDR3 profiling. TCRdb reanalysed the reads using MiXCR and keeps one entry per CDR3 protein. The sample lists approximately 270,000 distinct CDR3 sequences, around three fifths occurring once. The entry originates in a study of CD8+CD57+ T cells in acquired aplastic anemia. Background on the study: When averaged, DNA from sorted CD4+ and CD8+ cells came to 3.2 ug.

Overall study findings and caveats: There were roughly 28 CD8+ CDR3 sequences that occurred in both patients and controls.

The rearrangement uses TRBV11-3 and TRBJ1-6; D not resolved. What was sequenced was sorted CD4+, CD8+, or CD8+CD57+ T cells (not recorded which) from PBMCs. The sequence was obtained from a human donor with severe aplastic anemia or a healthy control (not recorded which). The CDR3 loop is CASSLVTGSPLHF. DNA of the CDR3: TGTGCCAGCAGCTTAGTAACGGGGTCACCCCTCCACTTT. Full variable domain (missing parts from reference TRBV11-3 and TRBJ1-6): EAGVVQSPRYKIIEKKQPVAFWCNPISGHNTLYWYLQNLGQGPELLIRYENEEAVDDSQLPKDRFSAERLKGVDSTLKIQPAELGDSAVYLCASSLVTGSPLHFGNGTRLTVT.